This TCR beta chain was captured in a study of tumor and adjacent non-tumor tissue in lung cancer. About the study: Samples averaged about 4.3 million productive TCRbeta reads each. Study results and caveats: Tumor TCR diversity, when higher, was linked to shorter survival. Compared with tumor, normal lung showed significantly lower TCR diversity.

A modified ARM-PCR protocol with three rounds of nested PCR amplified TCRbeta. TCRdb redid the calling of the multiplex PCR reads with MiXCR, one entry per CDR3 protein. The sample lists about 98,000 distinct CDR3 sequences, around three quarters occurring once. This sample's RNA came from whole unsorted tissue. More than 3 cm separated this lung sample from the edge of the tumor. Chemotherapy-naive patients with new lung cancer underwent thoracic surgery in China, August–late 2014. A note on this clonotype: The target antigen is unknown.

The CDR3 sequence is 14 residues long. V dropped 2 bases and J dropped 2 bases, with 9 bases sitting between them. Germline V gives CDR1 LNHDA, CDR2 SQIVND (reference sequence). This sequence joins TRBV19 and TRBJ1-2; D is unresolved. The clonotype originates from a man aged 55 to 69 with small cell lung cancer. The sequenced sample was distant non-tumor lung tissue. The CDR3 DNA is TGTGCCAGTAGTATAACATATCGGAACTATGGCTACACCTTC. The encoded protein is CASSITYRNYGYTF. The variable domain in full, completed from reference TRBV19 and TRBJ1-2, reads DGGITQSPKYLFRKEGQNVTLSCEQNLNHDAMYWYRQDPGQGLRLIYYSQIVNDFQKGDIAEGYSVSREKKESFPLTVTSAQKNPTAFYLCASSITYRNYGYTFGSGTRLTVV.